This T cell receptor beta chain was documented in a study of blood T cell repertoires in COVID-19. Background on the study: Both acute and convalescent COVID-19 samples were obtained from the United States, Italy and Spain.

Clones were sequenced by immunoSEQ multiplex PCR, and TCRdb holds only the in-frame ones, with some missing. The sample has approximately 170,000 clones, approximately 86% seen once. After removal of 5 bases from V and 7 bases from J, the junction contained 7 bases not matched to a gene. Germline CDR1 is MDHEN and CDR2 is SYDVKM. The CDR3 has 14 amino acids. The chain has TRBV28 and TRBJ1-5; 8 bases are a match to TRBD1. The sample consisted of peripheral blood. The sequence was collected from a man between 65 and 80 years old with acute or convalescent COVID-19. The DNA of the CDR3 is TGTGCCAGCAGTACCCAGGGGGCCGTACAGCCCCAGCATTTT. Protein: CASSTQGAVQPQHF.